This paragraph covers one TCR beta chain sequence. This sample was included in a study of shared T cell receptors in the human thymus. Germline CDR1 and CDR2: SGHNT and YYREEE (reference sequence). The ends were cut back, 1 base at V and 7 bases at J, with 14 bases in the middle. CDR3 size: 14 residues. Sequenced by immunoSEQ multiplex PCR; TCRdb stores in-frame clones only, minus some. This sample carries 450,000 to 650,000 clones, around three quarters of them seen once, and the ten largest clones take more than 0.01%. This sample was shared with a second study, whose subject was human thymus T cells. That paper notes: Across thymic and blood repertoires, the usage of V and J genes appeared to be biased.

The receptor was isolated from a boy younger than two with a congenital heart defect. Sequencing was performed on thymocytes. The chain combines TRBV5-4 with TRBJ1-2; maybe TRBD1 (6 bases). The CDR3 reads CASSLSKQGVGYTF. The CDR3 DNA reads TGTGCCAGCAGCTTGAGCAAACAGGGTGTTGGCTACACCTTC.